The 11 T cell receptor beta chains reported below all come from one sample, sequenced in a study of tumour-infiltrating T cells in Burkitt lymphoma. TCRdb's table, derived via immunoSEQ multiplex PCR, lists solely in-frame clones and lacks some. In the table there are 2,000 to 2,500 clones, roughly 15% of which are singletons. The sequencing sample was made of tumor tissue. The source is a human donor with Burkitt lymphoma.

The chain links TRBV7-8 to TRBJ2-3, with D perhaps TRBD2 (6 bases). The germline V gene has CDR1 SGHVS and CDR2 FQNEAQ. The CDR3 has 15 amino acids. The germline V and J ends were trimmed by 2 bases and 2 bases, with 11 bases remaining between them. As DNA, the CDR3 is TGTGCCAGCAGCTTACGGGGGAGACCCACAGATACGCAGTATTTT. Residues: CASSLRGRPTDTQYF.

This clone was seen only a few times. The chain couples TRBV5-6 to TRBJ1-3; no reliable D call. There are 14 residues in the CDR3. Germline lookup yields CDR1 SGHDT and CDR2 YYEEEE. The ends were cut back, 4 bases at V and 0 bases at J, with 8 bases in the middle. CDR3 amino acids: CASSGRDSGNTIYF. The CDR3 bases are TGTGCCAGCAGCGGGAGGGACTCTGGAAACACCATATATTTT. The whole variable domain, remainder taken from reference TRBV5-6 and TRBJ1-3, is DAGVTQSPTHLIKTRGQQVTLRCSPKSGHDTVSWYQQALGQGPQFIFQYYEEEERQRGNFPDRFSGHQFPNYSSELNVNALLLGDSALYLCASSGRDSGNTIYFGEGSWLTVV.

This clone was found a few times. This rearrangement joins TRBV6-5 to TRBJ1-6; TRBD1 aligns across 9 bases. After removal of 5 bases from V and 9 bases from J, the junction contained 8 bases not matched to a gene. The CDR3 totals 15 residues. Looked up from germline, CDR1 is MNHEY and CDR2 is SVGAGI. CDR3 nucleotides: TGTGCCAGCAGTAAAACCGGGACAGGGAGTTCACCCCTCCACTTT. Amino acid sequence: CASSKTGTGSSPLHF.

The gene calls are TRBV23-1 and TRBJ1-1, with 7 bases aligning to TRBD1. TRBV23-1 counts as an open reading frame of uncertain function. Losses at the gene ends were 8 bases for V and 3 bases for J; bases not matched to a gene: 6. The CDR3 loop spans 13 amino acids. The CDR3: CASPPTGYTEAFF. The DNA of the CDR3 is TGCGCCAGCCCGCCGACAGGGTACACTGAAGCTTTCTTT.

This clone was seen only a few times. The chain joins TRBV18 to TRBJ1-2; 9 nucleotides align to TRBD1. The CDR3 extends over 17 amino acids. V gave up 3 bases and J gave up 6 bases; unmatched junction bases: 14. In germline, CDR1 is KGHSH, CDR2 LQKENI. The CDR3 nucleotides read TGTGCCAGCTCACCGGGCCTCGGACGGGACAGGGAAAATGGCTACACCTTC. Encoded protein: CASSPGLGRDRENGYTF.

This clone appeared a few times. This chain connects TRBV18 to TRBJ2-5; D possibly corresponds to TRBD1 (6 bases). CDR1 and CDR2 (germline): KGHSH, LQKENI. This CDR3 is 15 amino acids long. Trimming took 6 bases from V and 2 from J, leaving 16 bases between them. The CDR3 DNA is TGTGCCAGCTCTCCCCGGACAGCACTACAAGAGACCCAGTACTTC. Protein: CASSPRTALQETQYF. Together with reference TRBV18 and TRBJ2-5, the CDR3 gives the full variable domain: NAGVMQNPRHLVRRRGQEARLRCSPMKGHSHVYWYRQLPEEGLKFMVYLQKENIIDESGMPKERFSAEFPKEGPSILRIQQVVRGDSAAYFCASSPRTALQETQYFGPGTRLLVL.

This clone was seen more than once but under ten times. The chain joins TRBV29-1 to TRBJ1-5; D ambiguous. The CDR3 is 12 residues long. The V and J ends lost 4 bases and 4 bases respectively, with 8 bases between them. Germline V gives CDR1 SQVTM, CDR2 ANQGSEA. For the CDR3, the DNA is TGCAGCGTTGTGGTTGGGAATCAGCCCCAGCATTTT. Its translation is CSVVVGNQPQHF.

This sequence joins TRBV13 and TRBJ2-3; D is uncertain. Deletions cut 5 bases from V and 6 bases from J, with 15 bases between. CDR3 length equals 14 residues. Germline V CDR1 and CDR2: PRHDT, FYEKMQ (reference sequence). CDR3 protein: CASSPPQDRDTQYF. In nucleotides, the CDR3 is TGTGCCAGCAGCCCCCCCCAAGATAGGGATACGCAGTATTTT. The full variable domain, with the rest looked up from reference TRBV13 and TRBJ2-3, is AAGVIQSPRHLIKEKRETATLKCYPIPRHDTVYWYQQGPGQDPQFLISFYEKMQSDKGSIPDRFSAQQFSDYHSELNMSSLELGDSALYFCASSPPQDRDTQYFGPGTRLTVL.

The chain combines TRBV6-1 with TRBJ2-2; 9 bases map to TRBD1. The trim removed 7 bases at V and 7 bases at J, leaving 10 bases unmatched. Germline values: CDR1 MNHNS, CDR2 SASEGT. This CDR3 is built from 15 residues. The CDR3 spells CASNSGTGWIGELFF. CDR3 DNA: TGTGCCAGCAATTCCGGGACAGGGTGGATCGGGGAGCTGTTTTTT.

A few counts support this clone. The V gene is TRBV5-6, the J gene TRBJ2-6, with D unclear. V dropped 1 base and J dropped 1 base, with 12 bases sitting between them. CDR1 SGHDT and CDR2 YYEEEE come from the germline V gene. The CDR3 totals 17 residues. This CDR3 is CASSLKPLLSGANVLTF. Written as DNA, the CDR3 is TGTGCCAGCAGCTTGAAACCACTATTATCTGGGGCCAACGTCCTGACTTTC.

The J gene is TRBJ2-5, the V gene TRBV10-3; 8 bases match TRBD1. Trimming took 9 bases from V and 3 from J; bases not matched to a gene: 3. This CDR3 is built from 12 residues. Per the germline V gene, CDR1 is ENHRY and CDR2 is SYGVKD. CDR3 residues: CAISDREETQYF. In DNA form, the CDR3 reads TGTGCCATTTCGGACAGGGAAGAGACCCAGTACTTC.